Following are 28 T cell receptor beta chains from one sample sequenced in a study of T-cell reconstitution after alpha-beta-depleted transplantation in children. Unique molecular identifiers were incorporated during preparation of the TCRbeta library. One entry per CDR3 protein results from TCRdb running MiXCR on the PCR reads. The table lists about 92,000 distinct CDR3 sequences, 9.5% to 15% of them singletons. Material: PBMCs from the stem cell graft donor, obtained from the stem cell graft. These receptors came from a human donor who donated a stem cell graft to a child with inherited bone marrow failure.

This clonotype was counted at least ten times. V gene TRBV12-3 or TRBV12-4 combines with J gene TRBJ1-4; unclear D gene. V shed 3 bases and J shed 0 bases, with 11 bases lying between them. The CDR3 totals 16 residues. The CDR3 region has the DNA TGTGCCAGCAGTTTGGGCCCCGGAACAACTAATGAAAAACTGTTTTTT. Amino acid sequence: CASSLGPGTTNEKLFF.

Here the CDR3 reads CASSLEAGRNYEQYF. The DNA for the CDR3 is TGTGCCAGCAGCCTAGAAGCGGGACGGAACTACGAGCAGTACTTC. The chain combines TRBV7-6 with TRBJ2-7, with TRBD2 identical over 7 bases. The V gene end was trimmed by 5 bases and the J gene end by 3 bases; junction bases not matched to a gene: 10. The CDR3 spans 15 residues. Germline lookup yields CDR1 SGHVS and CDR2 FNYEAQ.

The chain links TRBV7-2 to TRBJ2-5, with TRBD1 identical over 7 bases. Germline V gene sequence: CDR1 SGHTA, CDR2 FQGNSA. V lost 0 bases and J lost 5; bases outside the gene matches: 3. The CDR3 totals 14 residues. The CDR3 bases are TGTGCCAGCAGCTTAGCCTTCAGGGGGGAGACCCAGTACTTC. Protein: CASSLAFRGETQYF.

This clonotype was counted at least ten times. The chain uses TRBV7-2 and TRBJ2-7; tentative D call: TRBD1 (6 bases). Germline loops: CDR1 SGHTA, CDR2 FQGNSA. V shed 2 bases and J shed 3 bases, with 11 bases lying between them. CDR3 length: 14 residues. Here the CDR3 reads CASSLQDSYYEQYF. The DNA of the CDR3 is TGTGCCAGCAGCTTACAGGACAGTTACTACGAGCAGTACTTC.

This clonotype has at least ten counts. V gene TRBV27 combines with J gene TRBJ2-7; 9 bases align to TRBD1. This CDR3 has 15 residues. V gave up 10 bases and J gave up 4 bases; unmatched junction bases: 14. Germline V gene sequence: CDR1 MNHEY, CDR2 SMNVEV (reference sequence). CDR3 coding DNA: TGTGCCACCCGGTCCGGGACAGGGAGCAAGTACGAGCAGTACTTC. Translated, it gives CATRSGTGSKYEQYF.

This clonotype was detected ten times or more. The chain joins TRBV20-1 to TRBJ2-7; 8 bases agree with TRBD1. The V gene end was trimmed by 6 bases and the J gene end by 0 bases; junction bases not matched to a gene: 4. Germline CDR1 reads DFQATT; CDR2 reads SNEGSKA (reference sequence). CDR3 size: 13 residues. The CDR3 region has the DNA TGCAGTGCCATTACAGGGGGCTCCTACGAGCAGTACTTC. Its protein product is CSAITGGSYEQYF.

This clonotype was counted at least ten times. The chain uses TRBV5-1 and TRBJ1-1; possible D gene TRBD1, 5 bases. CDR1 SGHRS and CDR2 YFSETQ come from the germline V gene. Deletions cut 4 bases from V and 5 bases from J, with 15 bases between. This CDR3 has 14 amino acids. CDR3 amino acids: CASSPTAGGTEAFF. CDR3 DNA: TGCGCCAGCAGCCCGACAGCCGGTGGGACTGAAGCTTTCTTT.

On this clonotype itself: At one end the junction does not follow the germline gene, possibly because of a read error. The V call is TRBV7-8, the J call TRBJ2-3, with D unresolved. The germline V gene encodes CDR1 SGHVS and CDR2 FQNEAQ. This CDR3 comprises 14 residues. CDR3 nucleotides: TGTGCCAGCAGCACCCACCCTTTAGTAGATACGCATTATTTT. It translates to CASSTHPLVDTHYF.

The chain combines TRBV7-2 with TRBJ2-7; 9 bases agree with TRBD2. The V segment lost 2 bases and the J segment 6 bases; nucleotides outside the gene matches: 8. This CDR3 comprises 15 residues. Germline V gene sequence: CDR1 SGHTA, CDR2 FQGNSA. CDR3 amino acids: CASSLLAGVGLEQYF. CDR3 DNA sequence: TGTGCCAGCAGCTTATTAGCGGGAGTCGGTCTCGAGCAGTACTTC.

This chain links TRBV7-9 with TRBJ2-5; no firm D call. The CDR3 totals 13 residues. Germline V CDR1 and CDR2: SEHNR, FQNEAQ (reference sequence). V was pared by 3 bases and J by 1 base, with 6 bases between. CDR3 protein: CASSFTLQETQYF. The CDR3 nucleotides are TGTGCCAGCAGCTTCACACTCCAAGAGACCCAGTACTTC.

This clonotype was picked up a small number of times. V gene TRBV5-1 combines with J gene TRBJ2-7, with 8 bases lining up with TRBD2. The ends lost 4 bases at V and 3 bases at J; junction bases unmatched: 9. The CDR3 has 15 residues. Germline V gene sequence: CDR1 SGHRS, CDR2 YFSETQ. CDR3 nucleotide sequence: TGCGCCAGCAGCCTGACTAGCGTAAATCTCTACGAGCAGTACTTC. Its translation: CASSLTSVNLYEQYF.

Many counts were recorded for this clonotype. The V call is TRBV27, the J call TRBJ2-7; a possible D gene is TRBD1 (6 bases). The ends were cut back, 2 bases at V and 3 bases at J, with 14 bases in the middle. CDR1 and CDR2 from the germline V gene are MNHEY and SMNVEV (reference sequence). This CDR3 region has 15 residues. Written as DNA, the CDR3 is TGTGCCAGCAGTTTAGACGGGGACACCATCTACGAGCAGTACTTC. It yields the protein CASSLDGDTIYEQYF.

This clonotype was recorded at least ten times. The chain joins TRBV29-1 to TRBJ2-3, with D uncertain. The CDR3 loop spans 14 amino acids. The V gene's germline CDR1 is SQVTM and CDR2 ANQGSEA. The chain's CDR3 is CRISTEAGGDTQYF. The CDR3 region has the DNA TGCAGGATTTCAACAGAGGCTGGTGGAGATACGCAGTATTTT.

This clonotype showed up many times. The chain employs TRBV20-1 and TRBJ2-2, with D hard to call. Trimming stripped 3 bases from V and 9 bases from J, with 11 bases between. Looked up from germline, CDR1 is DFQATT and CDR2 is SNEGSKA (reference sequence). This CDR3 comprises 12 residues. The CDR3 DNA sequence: TGCAGTGCTAGGTTCTCCAGCAGGGAGCTGTTTTTT. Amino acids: CSARFSSRELFF.

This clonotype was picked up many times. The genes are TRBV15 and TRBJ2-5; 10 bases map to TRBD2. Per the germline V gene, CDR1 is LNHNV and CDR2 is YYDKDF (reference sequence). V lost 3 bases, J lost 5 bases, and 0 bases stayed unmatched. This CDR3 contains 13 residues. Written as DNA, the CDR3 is TGTGCCACCAGCAGTAGCGGGAGGGAGACCCAGTACTTC. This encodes CATSSSGRETQYF.

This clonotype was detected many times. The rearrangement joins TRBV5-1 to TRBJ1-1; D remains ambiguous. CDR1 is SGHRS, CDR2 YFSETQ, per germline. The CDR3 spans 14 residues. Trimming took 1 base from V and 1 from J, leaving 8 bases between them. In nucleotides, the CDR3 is TGCGCCAGCAGCTTGACCCCAGGGAACACTGAAGCTTTCTTT. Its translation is CASSLTPGNTEAFF.

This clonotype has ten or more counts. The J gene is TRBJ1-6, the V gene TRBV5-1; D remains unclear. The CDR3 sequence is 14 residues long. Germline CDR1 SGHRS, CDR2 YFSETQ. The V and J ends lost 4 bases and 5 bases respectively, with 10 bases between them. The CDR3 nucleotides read TGCGCCAGCAGCACCGGGTCAAATAATTCACCCCTCCACTTT. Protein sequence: CASSTGSNNSPLHF.

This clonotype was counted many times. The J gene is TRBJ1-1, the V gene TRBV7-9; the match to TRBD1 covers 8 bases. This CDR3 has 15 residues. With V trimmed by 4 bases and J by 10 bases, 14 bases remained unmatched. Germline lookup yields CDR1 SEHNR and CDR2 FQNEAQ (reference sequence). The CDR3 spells CASSSGSPGQGVAFF. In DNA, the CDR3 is TGTGCCAGCAGCTCAGGGAGCCCTGGACAGGGTGTAGCTTTCTTT.

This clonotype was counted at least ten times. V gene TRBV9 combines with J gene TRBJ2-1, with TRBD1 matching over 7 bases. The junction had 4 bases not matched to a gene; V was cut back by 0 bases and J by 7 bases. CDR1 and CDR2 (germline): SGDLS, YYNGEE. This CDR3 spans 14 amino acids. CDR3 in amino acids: CASSVVPGGNEQFF. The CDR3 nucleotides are TGTGCCAGCAGCGTAGTTCCAGGGGGTAATGAGCAGTTCTTC.

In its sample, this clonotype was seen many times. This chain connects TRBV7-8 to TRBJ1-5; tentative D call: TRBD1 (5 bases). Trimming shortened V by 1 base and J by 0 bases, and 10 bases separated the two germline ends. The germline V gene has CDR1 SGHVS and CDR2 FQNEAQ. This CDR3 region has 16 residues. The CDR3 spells CASSLVGGPSNQPQHF. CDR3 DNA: TGTGCCAGCAGCTTAGTTGGGGGTCCTAGCAATCAGCCCCAGCATTTT.

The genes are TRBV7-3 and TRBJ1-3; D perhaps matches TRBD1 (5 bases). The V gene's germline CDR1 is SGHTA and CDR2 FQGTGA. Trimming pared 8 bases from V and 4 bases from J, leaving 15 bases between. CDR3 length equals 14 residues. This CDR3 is CASSARESGNTIYF. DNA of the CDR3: TGTGCCAGCTCGGCCAGGGAGTCAGGAAACACCATATATTTT.

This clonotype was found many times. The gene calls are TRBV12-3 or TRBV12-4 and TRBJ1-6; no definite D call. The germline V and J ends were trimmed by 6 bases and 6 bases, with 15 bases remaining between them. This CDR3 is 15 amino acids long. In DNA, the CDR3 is TGTGCCAGCAGAAGCCCCGGCTTGTCTAATTCACCCCTCCACTTT. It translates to CASRSPGLSNSPLHF.

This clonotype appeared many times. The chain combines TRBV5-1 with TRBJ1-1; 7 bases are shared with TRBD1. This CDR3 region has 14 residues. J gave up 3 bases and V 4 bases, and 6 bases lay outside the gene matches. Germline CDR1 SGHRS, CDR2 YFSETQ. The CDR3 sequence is CASSQGTADTEAFF. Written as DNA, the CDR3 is TGCGCCAGCAGCCAGGGGACAGCCGACACTGAAGCTTTCTTT.

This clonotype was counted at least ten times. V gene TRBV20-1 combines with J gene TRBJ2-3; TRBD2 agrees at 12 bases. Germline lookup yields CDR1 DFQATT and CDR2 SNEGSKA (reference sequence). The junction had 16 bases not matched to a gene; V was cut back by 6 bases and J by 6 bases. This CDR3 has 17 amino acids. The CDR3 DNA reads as TGCAGTGCCCGCAGCGGCGTGCTAGCGGGAGGGTTTGATACGCAGTATTTT. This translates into CSARSGVLAGGFDTQYF.

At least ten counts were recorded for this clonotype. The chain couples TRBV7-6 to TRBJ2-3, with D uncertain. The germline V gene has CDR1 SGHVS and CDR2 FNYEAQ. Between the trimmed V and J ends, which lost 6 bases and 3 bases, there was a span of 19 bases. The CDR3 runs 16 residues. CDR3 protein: CASSNPPTDRTDTQYF. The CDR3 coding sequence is TGTGCCAGCAGTAACCCCCCCACAGATCGGACAGATACGCAGTATTTT.

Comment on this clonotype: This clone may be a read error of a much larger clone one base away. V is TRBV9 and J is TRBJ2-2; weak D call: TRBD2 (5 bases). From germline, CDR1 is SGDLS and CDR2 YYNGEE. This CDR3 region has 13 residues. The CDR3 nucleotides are TGTGGCAGCAGTCCACTAGTCACCGGGGAGCTGTTTTTT. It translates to CGSSPLVTGELFF.

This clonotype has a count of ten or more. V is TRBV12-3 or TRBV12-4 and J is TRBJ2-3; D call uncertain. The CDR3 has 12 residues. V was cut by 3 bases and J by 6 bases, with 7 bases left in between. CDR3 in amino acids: CASSFGRDTQYF. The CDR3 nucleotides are TGTGCCAGCAGTTTTGGGCGGGATACGCAGTATTTT.

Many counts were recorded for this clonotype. CDR3 in DNA: TGTGCCAGCATGAGGGAGTCGCGGGGGCGGGGGACCCAGTACTTC. Residues: CASMRESRGRGTQYF. V usage is TRBV2 and J usage is TRBJ2-5; D may be TRBD2 (7 bases). Germline-derived CDR1 and CDR2 are SNHLY and FYNNEI. The CDR3 spans 15 residues. Trimming removed 7 bases at V and 7 bases at J, with 22 bases between.